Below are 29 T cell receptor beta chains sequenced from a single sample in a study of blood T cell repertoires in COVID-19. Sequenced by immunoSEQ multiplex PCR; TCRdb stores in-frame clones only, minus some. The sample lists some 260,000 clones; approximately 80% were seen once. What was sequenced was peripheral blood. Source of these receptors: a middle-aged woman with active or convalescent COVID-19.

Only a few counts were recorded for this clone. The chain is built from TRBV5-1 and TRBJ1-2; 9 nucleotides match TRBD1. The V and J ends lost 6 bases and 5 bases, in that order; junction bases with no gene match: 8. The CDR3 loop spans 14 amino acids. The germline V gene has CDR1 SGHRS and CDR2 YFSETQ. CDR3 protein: CASNPDRGGYGYTF. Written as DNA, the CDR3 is TGCGCCAGCAACCCGGACAGGGGTGGGTATGGCTACACCTTC.

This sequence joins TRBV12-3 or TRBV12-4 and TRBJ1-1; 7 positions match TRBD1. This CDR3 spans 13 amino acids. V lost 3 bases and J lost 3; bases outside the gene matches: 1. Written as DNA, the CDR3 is TGTGCCAGCAGTTTGGACAGGTACACTGAAGCTTTCTTT. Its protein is CASSLDRYTEAFF.

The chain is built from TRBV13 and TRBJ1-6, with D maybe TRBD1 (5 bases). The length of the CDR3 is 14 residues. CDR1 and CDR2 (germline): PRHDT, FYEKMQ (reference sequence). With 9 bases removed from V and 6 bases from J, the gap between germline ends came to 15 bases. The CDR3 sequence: CASKLTEINSPLHF. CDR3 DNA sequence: TGTGCCAGTAAGCTGACAGAGATTAATTCACCCCTCCACTTT. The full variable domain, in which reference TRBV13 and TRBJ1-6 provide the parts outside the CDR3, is AAGVIQSPRHLIKEKRETATLKCYPIPRHDTVYWYQQGPGQDPQFLISFYEKMQSDKGSIPDRFSAQQFSDYHSELNMSSLELGDSALYFCASKLTEINSPLHFGNGTRLTVT.

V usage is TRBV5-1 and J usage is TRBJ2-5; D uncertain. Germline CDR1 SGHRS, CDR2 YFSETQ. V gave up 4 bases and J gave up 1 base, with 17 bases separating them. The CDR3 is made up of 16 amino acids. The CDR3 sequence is CASSPRHSVGQETQYF. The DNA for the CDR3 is TGCGCCAGCAGCCCCCGCCATTCCGTCGGCCAAGAGACCCAGTACTTC.

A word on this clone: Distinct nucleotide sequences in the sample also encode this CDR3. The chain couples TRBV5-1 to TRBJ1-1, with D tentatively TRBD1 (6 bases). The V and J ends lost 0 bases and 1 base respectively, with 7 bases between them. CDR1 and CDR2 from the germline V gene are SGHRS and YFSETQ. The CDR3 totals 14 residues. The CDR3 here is CASSLARGNTEAFF. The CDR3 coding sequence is TGCGCCAGCAGCTTGGCCAGGGGGAACACTGAAGCTTTCTTT.

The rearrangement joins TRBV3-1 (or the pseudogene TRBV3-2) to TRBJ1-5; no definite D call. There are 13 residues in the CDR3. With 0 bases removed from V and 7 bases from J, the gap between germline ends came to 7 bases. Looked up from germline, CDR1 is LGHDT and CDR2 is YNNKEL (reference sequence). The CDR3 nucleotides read TGTGCCAGCAGCCAAGATCCGGGGCAGCCCCAGCATTTT. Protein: CASSQDPGQPQHF.

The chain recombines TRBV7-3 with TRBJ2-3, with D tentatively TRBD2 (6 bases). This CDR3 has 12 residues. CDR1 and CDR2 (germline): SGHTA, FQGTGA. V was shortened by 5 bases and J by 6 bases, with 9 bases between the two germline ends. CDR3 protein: CASSRGEDTQYF. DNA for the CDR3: TGTGCCAGCAGCCGCGGGGAGGATACGCAGTATTTT.

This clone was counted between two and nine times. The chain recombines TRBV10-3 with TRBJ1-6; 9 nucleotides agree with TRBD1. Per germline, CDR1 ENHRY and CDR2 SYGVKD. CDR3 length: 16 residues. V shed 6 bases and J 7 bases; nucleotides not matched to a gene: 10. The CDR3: CAIRAGTGSLNSPLHF. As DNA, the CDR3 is TGTGCCATCAGAGCCGGGACAGGGAGTCTAAATTCACCCCTCCACTTT.

The CDR3 loop is CASSPTGKGYTF. CDR3 nucleotide sequence: TGCGCCAGCAGCCCCACCGGGAAAGGCTACACCTTC. The V call is TRBV10-2, the J call TRBJ1-2, with D unresolved. The germline gives CDR1 WSHSY, CDR2 SAAADI. V was shortened by 6 bases and J by 8 bases, with 13 bases between the two germline ends. This CDR3 comprises 12 residues.

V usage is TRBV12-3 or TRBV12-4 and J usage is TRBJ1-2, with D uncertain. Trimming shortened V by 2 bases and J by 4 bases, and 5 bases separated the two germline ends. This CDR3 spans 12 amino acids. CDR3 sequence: CASSLTVYGYTF. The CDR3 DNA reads TGTGCCAGCAGTTTAACGGTCTATGGCTACACCTTC.

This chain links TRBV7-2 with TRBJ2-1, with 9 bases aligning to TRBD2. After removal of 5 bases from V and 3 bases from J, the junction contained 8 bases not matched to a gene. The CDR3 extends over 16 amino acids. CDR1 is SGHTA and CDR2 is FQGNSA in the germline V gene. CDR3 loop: CASSHPRGGSYNEQFF. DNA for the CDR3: TGTGCCAGCAGCCACCCGCGGGGGGGAAGCTACAATGAGCAGTTCTTC.

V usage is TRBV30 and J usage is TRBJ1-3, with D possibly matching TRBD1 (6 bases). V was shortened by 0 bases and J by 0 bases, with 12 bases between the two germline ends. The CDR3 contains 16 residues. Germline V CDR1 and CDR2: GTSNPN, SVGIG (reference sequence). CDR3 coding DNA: TGTGCCTGGAGTGTACTCCGGGACAACTCTGGAAACACCATATATTTT. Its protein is CAWSVLRDNSGNTIYF.

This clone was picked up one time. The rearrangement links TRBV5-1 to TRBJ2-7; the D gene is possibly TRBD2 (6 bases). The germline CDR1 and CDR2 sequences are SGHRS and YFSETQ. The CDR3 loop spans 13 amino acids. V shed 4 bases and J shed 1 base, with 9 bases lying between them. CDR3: CASSRGVSYEQYF. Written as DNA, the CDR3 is TGCGCCAGCAGCCGCGGGGTTTCCTACGAGCAGTACTTC.

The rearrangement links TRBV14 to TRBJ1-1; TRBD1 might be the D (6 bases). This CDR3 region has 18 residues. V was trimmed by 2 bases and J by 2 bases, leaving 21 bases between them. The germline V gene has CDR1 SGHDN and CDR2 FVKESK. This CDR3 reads CASSQFLGQWIGNTEAFF. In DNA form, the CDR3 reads TGTGCCAGCAGCCAATTTCTAGGACAGTGGATCGGCAACACTGAAGCTTTCTTT.

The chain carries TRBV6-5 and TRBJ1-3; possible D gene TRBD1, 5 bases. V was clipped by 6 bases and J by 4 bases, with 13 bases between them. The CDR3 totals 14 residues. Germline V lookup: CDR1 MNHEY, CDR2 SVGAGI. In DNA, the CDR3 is TGTGCCAGCAGCACTGACAGAAAAGGAAACACCATATATTTT. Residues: CASSTDRKGNTIYF.

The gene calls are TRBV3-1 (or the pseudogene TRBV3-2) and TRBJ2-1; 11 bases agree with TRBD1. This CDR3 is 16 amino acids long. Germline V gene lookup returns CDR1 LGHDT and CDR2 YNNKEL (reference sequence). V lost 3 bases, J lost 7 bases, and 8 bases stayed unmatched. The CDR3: CASSQTPGQGANEQFF. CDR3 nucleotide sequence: TGTGCCAGCAGCCAGACCCCCGGACAGGGGGCAAATGAGCAGTTCTTC.

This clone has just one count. The CDR3 DNA reads TGTGCCAGTAGTATGGCCCCGAACGGGAATGAGCAGTTCTTC. Translation gives CASSMAPNGNEQFF. The V call is TRBV19, the J call TRBJ2-1; no definite D call. The germline V gene has CDR1 LNHDA and CDR2 SQIVND (reference sequence). The CDR3 runs to 14 residues. Trimming pared 3 bases from V and 7 bases from J, leaving 13 bases between.

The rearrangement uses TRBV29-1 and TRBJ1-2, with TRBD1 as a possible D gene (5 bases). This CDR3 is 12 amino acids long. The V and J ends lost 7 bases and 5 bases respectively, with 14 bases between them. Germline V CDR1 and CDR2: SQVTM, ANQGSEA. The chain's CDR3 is CSAGEQKYGYTF. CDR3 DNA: TGCAGCGCGGGGGAACAGAAGTATGGCTACACCTTC.

CDR3 sequence reads: CASSFDSRNYGYTF. CDR3 coding DNA: TGTGCCAGCAGTTTCGACAGCAGGAACTATGGCTACACCTTC. The gene calls are TRBV6-6 and TRBJ1-2; the D gene is possibly TRBD1 (5 bases). Germline-derived CDR1 and CDR2 are MNHNY and SVGAGI (reference sequence). The CDR3 runs to 14 residues. V lost 4 bases and J lost 2, with 11 bases in between.

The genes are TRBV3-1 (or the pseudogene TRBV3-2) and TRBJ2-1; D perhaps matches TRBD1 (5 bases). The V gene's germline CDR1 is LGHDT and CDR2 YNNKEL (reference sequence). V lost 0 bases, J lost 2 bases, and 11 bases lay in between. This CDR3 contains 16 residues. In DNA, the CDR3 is TGTGCCAGCAGCCAAGATAGGGGTCTTACCTACAATGAGCAGTTCTTC. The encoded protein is CASSQDRGLTYNEQFF.

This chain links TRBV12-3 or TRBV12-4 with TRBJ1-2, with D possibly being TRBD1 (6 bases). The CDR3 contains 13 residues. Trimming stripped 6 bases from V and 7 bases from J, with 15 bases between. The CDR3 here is CASRIAGAAGYTF. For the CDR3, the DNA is TGTGCCAGCAGAATCGCAGGGGCGGCTGGCTACACCTTC.

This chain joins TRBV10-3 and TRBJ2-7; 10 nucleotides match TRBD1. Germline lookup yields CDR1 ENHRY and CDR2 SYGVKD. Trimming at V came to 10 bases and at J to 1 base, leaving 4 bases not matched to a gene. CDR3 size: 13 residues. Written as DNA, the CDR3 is TGTGCCAGCCCGGGACAGGGGTCCTACGAGCAGTACGTC. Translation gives CASPGQGSYEQYV.

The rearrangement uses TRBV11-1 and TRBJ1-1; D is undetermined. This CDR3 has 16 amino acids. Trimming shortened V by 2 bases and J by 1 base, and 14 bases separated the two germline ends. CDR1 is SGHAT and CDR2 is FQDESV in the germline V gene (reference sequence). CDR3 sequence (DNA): TGTGCCAGCAGCTTATGGGCGGCGCGGGGGAACACTGAAGCTTTCTTT. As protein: CASSLWAARGNTEAFF.

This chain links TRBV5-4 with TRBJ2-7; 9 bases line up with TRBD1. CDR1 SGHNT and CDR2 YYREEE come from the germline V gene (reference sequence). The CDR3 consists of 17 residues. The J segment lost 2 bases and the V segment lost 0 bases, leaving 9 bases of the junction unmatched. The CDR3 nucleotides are TGTGCCAGCAGCTTGGCGCCTTCGGGACAGGGAGCCTACGAGCAGTACTTC. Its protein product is CASSLAPSGQGAYEQYF.

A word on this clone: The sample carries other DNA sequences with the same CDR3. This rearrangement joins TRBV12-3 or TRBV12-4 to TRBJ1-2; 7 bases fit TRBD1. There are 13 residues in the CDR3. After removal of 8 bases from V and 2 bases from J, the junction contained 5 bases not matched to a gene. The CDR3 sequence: CASRQTGNYGYTF. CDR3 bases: TGTGCCAGCCGGCAGACAGGGAACTATGGCTACACCTTC.

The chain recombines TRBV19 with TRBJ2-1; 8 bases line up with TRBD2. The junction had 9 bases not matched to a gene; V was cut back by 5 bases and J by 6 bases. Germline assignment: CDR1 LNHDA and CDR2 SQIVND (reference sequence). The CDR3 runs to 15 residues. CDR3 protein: CASSAAGGGSNEQFF. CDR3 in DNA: TGTGCCAGTAGTGCCGCCGGCGGGGGGTCCAATGAGCAGTTCTTC.

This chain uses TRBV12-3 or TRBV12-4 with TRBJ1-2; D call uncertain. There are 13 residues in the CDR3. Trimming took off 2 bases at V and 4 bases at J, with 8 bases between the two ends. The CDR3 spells CASSLRETYGYTF. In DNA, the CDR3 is TGTGCCAGCAGTTTAAGGGAGACCTATGGCTACACCTTC.

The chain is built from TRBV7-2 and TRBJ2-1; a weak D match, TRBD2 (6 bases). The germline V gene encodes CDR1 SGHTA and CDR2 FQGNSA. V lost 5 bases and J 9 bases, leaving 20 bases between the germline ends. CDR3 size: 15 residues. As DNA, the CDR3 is TGTGCCAGCAGCAGGACGGGGGTATCAGGAACTGAGCAGTTCTTC. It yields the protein CASSRTGVSGTEQFF.

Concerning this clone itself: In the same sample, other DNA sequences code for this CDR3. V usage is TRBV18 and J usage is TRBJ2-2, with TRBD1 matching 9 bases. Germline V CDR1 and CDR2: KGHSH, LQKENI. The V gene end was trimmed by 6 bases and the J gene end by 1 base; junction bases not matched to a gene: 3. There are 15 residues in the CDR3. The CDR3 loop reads CASSPGQGNTGELFF. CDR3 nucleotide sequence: TGTGCCAGCTCTCCGGGACAGGGGAACACCGGGGAGCTGTTTTTT. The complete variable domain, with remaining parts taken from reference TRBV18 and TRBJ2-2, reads NAGVMQNPRHLVRRRGQEARLRCSPMKGHSHVYWYRQLPEEGLKFMVYLQKENIIDESGMPKERFSAEFPKEGPSILRIQQVVRGDSAAYFCASSPGQGNTGELFFGEGSRLTVL.